These 7 T cell receptor beta chains were all obtained from the same sample, sequenced in a study of cytomegalovirus exposure and HLA in healthy donors. PCR was performed using 60 Vbeta and 13 Jbeta primers. Libraries were prepared by immunoSEQ multiplex PCR; TCRdb keeps only in-frame clonotypes and omits some of them. The table lists 200,000 to 250,000 clones, 77% of them singletons. Sequenced input: PBMCs. These receptors were taken from a woman between 55 and 75 years old in good health and CMV-seropositive.

The V gene is TRBV19, the J gene TRBJ2-5, with TRBD2 identical over 9 bases. In germline, CDR1 is LNHDA, CDR2 SQIVND (reference sequence). Trimming cost V 4 bases and J 5 bases; bases outside gene matches: 17. This CDR3 has 18 amino acids. The CDR3 region has the DNA TGTGCCAGTAGTAACCTCCGCGGGGGGGCCAATCTCCGGGAGACCCAGTACTTC. Its translation: CASSNLRGGANLRETQYF.

The chain joins TRBV7-8 to TRBJ2-3; D uncertain. V was shortened by 2 bases and J by 4 bases, with 7 bases between the two germline ends. This CDR3 contains 13 residues. The germline gives CDR1 SGHVS, CDR2 FQNEAQ. The chain's CDR3 is CASSLSVPDTQYF. Written as DNA, the CDR3 is TGTGCCAGCAGCTTATCGGTGCCAGATACGCAGTATTTT.

The V gene is TRBV19, the J gene TRBJ1-2; 12 nucleotides line up with TRBD1. From germline, CDR1 is LNHDA and CDR2 SQIVND (reference sequence). The CDR3 extends over 14 amino acids. Trimming took 8 bases from V and 7 from J; bases not matched to a gene: 8. The CDR3 bases are TGTGCCAGTTGGCCCGGGACAGGGGGCAGTGGCTACACCTTC. Translated: CASWPGTGGSGYTF.

A word on this clone: Other nucleotide sequences in the sample specify the same CDR3. The gene calls are TRBV7-2 and TRBJ1-5; 7 nucleotides match TRBD1. V lost 3 bases, J lost 4 bases, and 0 bases stayed unmatched. CDR3 length: 13 residues. Germline V lookup: CDR1 SGHTA, CDR2 FQGNSA. The CDR3 reads CASSLTGNQPQHF. In DNA, the CDR3 is TGTGCCAGCAGCTTGACAGGGAATCAGCCCCAGCATTTT.

This clone was found a few times. V gene TRBV10-3 combines with J gene TRBJ1-2; 8 positions agree with TRBD1. V trimming: 5 bases; J trimming: 6 bases; junction bases outside the gene matches: 5. CDR1 is ENHRY and CDR2 is SYGVKD in the germline V gene. The CDR3 loop spans 13 amino acids. The CDR3 loop is CAISLDRENGYTF. CDR3 in DNA: TGTGCCATCAGTTTGGACAGGGAGAATGGCTACACCTTC.

This clone showed up just once. The chain joins TRBV18 to TRBJ2-1, with 8 bases fitting TRBD2. V trimming: 3 bases; J trimming: 6 bases; junction bases outside the gene matches: 4. This CDR3 spans 14 amino acids. Germline-derived CDR1 and CDR2 are KGHSH and LQKENI. CDR3: CASSPGLESNEQFF. As DNA, the CDR3 is TGTGCCAGCTCACCGGGACTAGAAAGCAATGAGCAGTTCTTC.

The gene calls are TRBV28 and TRBJ1-1, with 9 nucleotides matching TRBD1. This CDR3 spans 15 amino acids. Germline trimming cut 2 bases from V and 6 bases from J; bases unmatched to any gene: 7. Germline assignment: CDR1 MDHEN and CDR2 SYDVKM. CDR3 sequence reads: CASSLSTGGNAEAFF. In DNA form, the CDR3 reads TGTGCCAGCAGTTTAAGTACAGGGGGCAACGCTGAAGCTTTCTTT.